The 14 T cell receptor beta chains reported below all come from one sample, sequenced in a study of blood T cell repertoires in COVID-19. The data were produced by immunoSEQ multiplex PCR, yet TCRdb's version contains in-frame clones alone and is incomplete. The sample shows more than 25,000 clones, 65% to 90% of them seen only once. The sequencing input was peripheral blood. These receptors came from a human donor in a cohort sampled during active COVID-19.

J is TRBJ1-4 and V is TRBV30, with D uncertain. The CDR3 sequence is 13 residues long. The V end was cut by 8 bases, the J end by 0 bases, with 10 bases between. Germline CDR1 and CDR2: GTSNPN and SVGIG (reference sequence). The CDR3 bases are TGTGCCGTTCGAGGAGCAACTAATGAAAAACTGTTTTTT. Protein product: CAVRGATNEKLFF.

J is TRBJ2-4 and V is TRBV7-2, with D perhaps matching TRBD2 (6 bases). The CDR3 consists of 18 residues. V was shortened by 3 bases and J by 2 bases, with 20 bases between the two germline ends. The germline gives CDR1 SGHTA, CDR2 FQGNSA. The CDR3 DNA is TGTGCCAGCAGCTTCCACCCTTTGACTAGGAAGACCAAAAACATTCAGTACTTC. Translated, it gives CASSFHPLTRKTKNIQYF.

V gene TRBV19 combines with J gene TRBJ2-1; 9 positions match TRBD1. V gave up 5 bases and J gave up 4 bases; unmatched junction bases: 6. The CDR3 has 15 amino acids. Germline loops: CDR1 LNHDA, CDR2 SQIVND (reference sequence). CDR3 in DNA: TGTGCCAGTAGTCAGGACAGGGGTTTTTACAATGAGCAGTTCTTC. As protein: CASSQDRGFYNEQFF.

This chain connects TRBV19 to TRBJ1-5; the match to TRBD1 covers 8 bases. This CDR3 has 17 residues. Germline CDR1 is LNHDA and CDR2 is SQIVND (reference sequence). Trimming removed 7 bases from V and 0 bases from J; junction bases left unmatched: 11. For the CDR3, the DNA is TGTGCCAGTACCGGACAGGGTATTTTATATAGCAATCAGCCCCAGCATTTT. Residues: CASTGQGILYSNQPQHF. The whole variable domain, filled in from reference TRBV19 and TRBJ1-5, reads DGGITQSPKYLFRKEGQNVTLSCEQNLNHDAMYWYRQDPGQGLRLIYYSQIVNDFQKGDIAEGYSVSREKKESFPLTVTSAQKNPTAFYLCASTGQGILYSNQPQHFGDGTRLSIL.

V is TRBV27 and J is TRBJ1-1, with 10 bases identical to TRBD1. V was pared by 3 bases and J by 11 bases, with 18 bases of the junction left unmatched. Per germline, CDR1 MNHEY and CDR2 SMNVEV (reference sequence). This CDR3 is built from 17 residues. The CDR3 DNA follows: TGTGCCAGCAGTTTGGCCAGGGACAGGGGCTTGGTGGGCTTGGCTTTCTTT. This translates into CASSLARDRGLVGLAFF.

The V call is TRBV5-1, the J call TRBJ2-5; possibly TRBD1 for D (6 bases). Germline V lookup: CDR1 SGHRS, CDR2 YFSETQ. This CDR3 is 12 amino acids long. Trimming shortened V by 0 bases and J by 13 bases, and 13 bases separated the two germline ends. The CDR3 DNA is TGCGCCAGCAGCTTGGAGAAACAGGGCCCGTACTTC. Residues: CASSLEKQGPYF.

This clone showed up just a few times. This chain connects TRBV6-6 to TRBJ1-1, with D perhaps TRBD1 (6 bases). This CDR3 is 14 amino acids long. CDR1 MNHNY and CDR2 SVGAGI come from the germline V gene (reference sequence). With 7 bases removed from V and 2 bases from J, the gap between germline ends came to 14 bases. CDR3 nucleotides: TGTGCCAGCACAGGGGAGGGGATAAACACTGAAGCTTTCTTT. Translating it yields CASTGEGINTEAFF.

The V gene is TRBV12-3 or TRBV12-4, the J gene TRBJ2-5; D gene unclear. There are 13 residues in the CDR3. V was cut by 6 bases and J by 5 bases, with 13 bases left in between. The CDR3, as DNA: TGTGCCAGCAGCCCCCGGGTCTGGGAGACCCAGTACTTC. Protein: CASSPRVWETQYF.

This chain uses TRBV7-8 with TRBJ2-1; D might be TRBD2 (6 bases). The CDR3 runs 15 residues. V dropped 5 bases and J dropped 5 bases, with 16 bases sitting between them. Per germline, CDR1 SGHVS and CDR2 FQNEAQ. CDR3 sequence reads: CASSPLRGYHNEQFF. For the CDR3, the DNA is TGTGCCAGCAGCCCCCTGCGGGGCTACCACAATGAGCAGTTCTTC.

The chain carries TRBV5-1 and TRBJ2-5; TRBD2 is a possible D gene (6 bases). This CDR3 is 14 amino acids long. Trimming took off 0 bases at V and 5 bases at J, with 11 bases between the two ends. The germline CDR1 and CDR2 sequences are SGHRS and YFSETQ. This CDR3 reads CASSLEGRRETQYF. For the CDR3, the DNA is TGCGCCAGCAGCTTGGAGGGGAGGAGGGAGACCCAGTACTTC.

V is TRBV11-3 and J is TRBJ2-3, with D possibly matching TRBD1 (5 bases). The CDR3 is 13 residues long. Germline V CDR1 and CDR2: SGHNT, YENEEA. V lost 8 bases, J lost 0 bases, and 9 bases lay in between. CDR3 sequence: CASGAGSTDTQYF. In DNA form, the CDR3 reads TGTGCCAGCGGGGCAGGGAGCACAGATACGCAGTATTTT.

In the case of this clone: The same CDR3 also results from other DNA sequences found in this sample. The rearrangement joins TRBV27 to TRBJ2-3; possibly TRBD2 for D (6 bases). CDR3 length: 16 amino acids. Trimming took off 0 bases at V and 0 bases at J, with 10 bases between the two ends. Germline V lookup: CDR1 MNHEY, CDR2 SMNVEV (reference sequence). The CDR3 bases are TGTGCCAGCAGTTTATCGAATCGGGGGAGCACAGATACGCAGTATTTT. This sequence encodes CASSLSNRGSTDTQYF.

The chain joins TRBV27 to TRBJ1-6, with 7 bases fitting TRBD1. The V and J ends lost 3 bases and 5 bases, in that order; junction bases with no gene match: 1. Germline assignment: CDR1 MNHEY and CDR2 SMNVEV (reference sequence). The CDR3 spans 14 residues. The CDR3 region is CASSFGTDNSPLHF. The CDR3, as DNA: TGTGCCAGCAGTTTCGGGACAGATAATTCACCCCTCCACTTT.

The rearrangement uses TRBV7-9 and TRBJ1-2; tentative D call: TRBD1 (5 bases). Trimming left V 3 bases short and J 8 bases short, with 16 bases between. CDR3 length: 14 residues. Germline V gene data show CDR1 as SEHNR and CDR2 as FQNEAQ (reference sequence). CDR3 nucleotide sequence: TGTGCCAGCAGCTTTACGGGCAGGGAAGGCGGCTACACCTTC. It codes for CASSFTGREGGYTF.